This T cell receptor (beta chain) was observed in a study of T cells in Graves' hyperthyroidism and ophthalmopathy. At the level of the study: Peripheral blood was collected at initial diagnosis, before any treatment.

Duration under 3 months, a NOSPECS grade of at least 4, and a Clinical Activity Score of at least 3 characterized the ophthalmopathy patients. The authors obtained PBMCs from over 7.5 ml of fresh peripheral blood. This clonotype came up many times. Its matching antigen is unknown. The source material, RNA transcripts, was used to amplify TCR beta CDR3 regions. Using the HTBI primer set, a first-round RT-PCR was run on the TCR CDR3. Each CDR3 protein is one row after TCRdb ran MiXCR on the multiplex PCR reads. The data contain about 600,000 distinct CDR3 sequences, around 14% of them singletons. The CDR3 runs to 14 residues. Germline V gene lookup returns CDR1 ENHRY and CDR2 SYGVKD. Study observations and caveats: The model anticipated ophthalmopathy a median about six months pre-onset.

The source is a woman aged 18-35 years with Graves' ophthalmopathy. V usage is TRBV10-3 and J usage is TRBJ1-2, with unresolved D. Material for sequencing was blood. The CDR3 reads CATSGRETRDGYTF. For the CDR3, the DNA is TGTGCTACTTCCGGGAGGGAAACCCGGGATGGCTACACCTTC.